This is a list of T cell receptor beta chains from one sample in a study of T cells expressing NK-cell markers. TCRdb reprocessed the 5' RACE reads and reports one entry per CDR3 protein, with no DNA. Its table lists 500,000 to 700,000 distinct CDR3 sequences. Sequencing used blood T cells: a sorted CD56 or NKG2C T cell subset, CD4+ or CD8+ T cells, or bulk PBMC T cells (not recorded which). All receptors derive from a man aged 18 to 30 in good health. Each CDR3 is given with its conserved first and last residue. Fields, in order: V gene, J gene, CDR3 protein.

TRBV11-2	TRBJ2-2	CASSSSDPYTGELFF
TRBV20-1	TRBJ2-1	CSASGGLAAPASYNEQFF
TRBV5-1	TRBJ2-1	CATATGAVEGDEQFF
TRBV20-1	TRBJ1-5	CSARGQLNSNQPQHF
TRBV5-1	TRBJ2-6	CASSQGAGANVLTF
TRBV11-2	TRBJ1-4	CASSTLDRPPNEKLFF
TRBV4-1	TRBJ1-1	CASSQDLAGVDRAFF
TRBV7-7	TRBJ2-2	CASSPGQGGGELFF
TRBV20-1	TRBJ1-5	CSARLRVTGRNQPQHF
TRBV5-1	TRBJ2-1	CASSLARLGFIGEQFF
TRBV3-1	TRBJ2-3	CASSQERLAGVPDTQYF
TRBV12-3/TRBV12-4	TRBJ2-1	CASRTLGHEQFF
TRBV12-3/TRBV12-4	TRBJ2-7	CASTYTETPEQYF
TRBV20-1	TRBJ2-3	CSASLPRERLDTQYF
TRBV20-1	TRBJ2-3	CSAHGLAGGGGSTDTQYF
TRBV7-9	TRBJ2-4	CASSPGLGNIQYF
TRBV27	TRBJ2-3	CASSFGGLNPISQYF
TRBV25-1	TRBJ2-3	CASIRSGSFSDTQYF
TRBV29-1	TRBJ1-3	CSVQGNSGNTIYF
TRBV29-1	TRBJ1-5	CSVQEGWSNQPQHF
TRBV5-5	TRBJ1-1	CASSSFSNTEAFF
TRBV20-1	TRBJ2-4	CSAPVPLAKNIQYF
TRBV6-5	TRBJ2-3	CASSYLMGGIDTQYF
TRBV28	TRBJ1-5	CASSLSRGVEPQHF
TRBV29-1	TRBJ1-5	CSVRQETNQPQHF
TRBV7-2	TRBJ2-7	CASSPWNTGEQYF